Following are 15 T cell receptor beta chains from one sample sequenced in a study of human thymus T cells. Resections removed during corrective heart surgery provided the thymus tissue used. The protocol was immunoSEQ multiplex PCR, while the TCRdb copy is restricted to in-frame clones and leaves out a portion. The sample carries some 120,000 clones, about 94% recorded once. Sequencing used thymus tissue. The source of these receptors is a boy in the first two years of life with a congenital heart defect but otherwise immunologically healthy.

This clone appeared a single time. The gene calls are TRBV25-1 and TRBJ1-2, with D unresolved. Between the trimmed V and J ends, which lost 4 bases and 8 bases, there was a span of 14 bases. CDR3 length equals 13 residues. Germline CDR1 is MGHDK and CDR2 is SYGVNS. Here the CDR3 reads CASSGGLKEGYTF. The CDR3 coding sequence is TGTGCCAGCAGTGGAGGGTTGAAAGAAGGCTACACCTTC.

The J gene is TRBJ2-1, the V gene TRBV29-1; 8 bases match TRBD2. Trimming at V came to 6 bases and at J to 3 bases, leaving 7 bases not matched to a gene. Per germline, CDR1 SQVTM and CDR2 ANQGSEA. The CDR3 is 14 residues long. CDR3 protein: CSVRVAGNYNEQFF. The CDR3 nucleotides are TGCAGCGTGAGAGTAGCGGGGAACTACAATGAGCAGTTCTTC.

The chain is built from TRBV4-3 and TRBJ2-7; 7 bases are a match to TRBD1. The length of the CDR3 is 15 residues. With V trimmed by 1 base and J by 3 bases, 6 bases remained unmatched. Per the germline V gene, CDR1 is LGHNA and CDR2 is YSLEER. CDR3 sequence reads: CASSQGDSKNYEQYF. DNA of the CDR3: TGCGCCAGCAGCCAAGGGGACAGTAAAAACTACGAGCAGTACTTC.

The V and J genes are TRBV29-1 and TRBJ2-3; D is uncertain. Trimming pared 5 bases from V and 2 bases from J, leaving 8 bases between. The CDR3 is 12 residues long. Looked up from germline, CDR1 is SQVTM and CDR2 is ANQGSEA. The CDR3, as DNA: TGCAGCGTTAAGGGTCACACAGATACGCAGTATTTT. Amino acids: CSVKGHTDTQYF.

This clone was counted between two and nine times. CDR3 coding DNA: TGTGCCAGCAGCCCATCGGGGGGCACCGGGGAGCTGTTTTTT. Protein product: CASSPSGGTGELFF. The rearrangement uses TRBV7-9 and TRBJ2-2; 7 bases align to TRBD2. Trimming cost V 5 bases and J 4 bases; bases outside gene matches: 4. This CDR3 contains 14 residues. Per the germline V gene, CDR1 is SEHNR and CDR2 is FQNEAQ (reference sequence).

This clone showed up just once. The V and J genes are TRBV4-1 and TRBJ2-4; D might be TRBD2 (5 bases). The V end was cut by 2 bases, the J end by 5 bases, with 10 bases between. Germline V gene data show CDR1 as MGHRA and CDR2 as YSYEKL. The CDR3 totals 14 residues. CDR3 nucleotide sequence: TGCGCCAGCAGCCAAACTAGATATGAAAACATTCAGTACTTC. It translates to CASSQTRYENIQYF.

The V and J genes are TRBV6-5 and TRBJ2-1, with 8 bases lining up with TRBD2. The CDR3 is 16 amino acids. Germline values: CDR1 MNHEY, CDR2 SVGAGI. J gave up 7 bases and V 0 bases, and 8 bases lay outside the gene matches. The CDR3 nucleotides read TGTGCCAGCAGTTACTCTTCGGGGGGGGGCCGTAATGAGCAGTTCTTC. It specifies CASSYSSGGGRNEQFF.

This clone was seen just once. The V and J genes are TRBV5-1 and TRBJ2-1; D possibly matches TRBD1 or TRBD2 (5 bases each). V was pared by 0 bases and J by 7 bases, with 20 bases between. The CDR3 is 17 residues long. In germline, CDR1 is SGHRS, CDR2 YFSETQ. The CDR3 DNA reads as TGCGCCAGCAGCTTGGCCGGTGAACGGGGCGCCGTGAATGAGCAGTTCTTC. Translated, it gives CASSLAGERGAVNEQFF.

The chain uses TRBV4-3 and TRBJ1-6; D possibly corresponds to TRBD1 (6 bases). The CDR3 contains 19 residues. Per germline, CDR1 LGHNA and CDR2 YSLEER. V was trimmed by 3 bases and J by 8 bases, leaving 26 bases between them. In DNA, the CDR3 is TGCGCCAGCAGCCACGACCCATTACCGACAGTGGGGGCGTATTCACCCCTCCACTTT. Protein product: CASSHDPLPTVGAYSPLHF.

The gene calls are TRBV27 and TRBJ1-2; possibly TRBD1 for D (6 bases). Germline V gene sequence: CDR1 MNHEY, CDR2 SMNVEV (reference sequence). CDR3 length: 13 residues. Trimming pared 3 bases from V and 8 bases from J, leaving 13 bases between. CDR3 DNA sequence: TGTGCCAGCAGTTTCAGGGGATATGAGGGCTACACCTTC. Residues: CASSFRGYEGYTF.

The V call is TRBV15, the J call TRBJ1-1; possible D gene TRBD1, 6 bases. The length of the CDR3 is 18 residues. Trimming removed 0 bases at V and 3 bases at J, with 20 bases between. Germline V gives CDR1 LNHNV, CDR2 YYDKDF (reference sequence). CDR3: CATSRDLAGDRRDTEAFF. CDR3 coding DNA: TGTGCCACCAGCAGAGATTTAGCAGGGGACCGGCGGGACACTGAAGCTTTCTTT.

V is TRBV11-2 and J is TRBJ1-2; maybe TRBD1 (6 bases). The CDR3 is 13 residues long. In germline, CDR1 is SGHAT, CDR2 FQNNGV. Deletions cut 0 bases from V and 6 bases from J, with 8 bases between. The CDR3 loop is CASSLDWTDGYTF. As DNA, the CDR3 is TGTGCCAGCAGCTTAGATTGGACAGATGGCTACACCTTC.

J is TRBJ1-2 and V is TRBV6-1; D is unresolved. V lost 3 bases and J 0 bases, leaving 8 bases between the germline ends. Germline V gene data show CDR1 as MNHNS and CDR2 as SASEGT. This CDR3 contains 14 residues. The CDR3 loop reads CASSDNGTNYGYTF. Written as DNA, the CDR3 is TGTGCCAGCAGTGATAACGGAACTAACTATGGCTACACCTTC.

V usage is TRBV7-2 and J usage is TRBJ2-7; TRBD1 matches 11 bases. The CDR3 loop spans 19 amino acids. The germline gives CDR1 SGHTA, CDR2 FQGNSA. V gave up 2 bases and J gave up 2 bases; unmatched junction bases: 14. CDR3 sequence (DNA): TGTGCCAGCAGCTTACAAGAAAGGGGCTTGGACAGGGGGCCCTACGAGCAGTACTTC. Amino acids: CASSLQERGLDRGPYEQYF.

V and J are TRBV27 and TRBJ2-7; 8 bases align to TRBD1. CDR1 is MNHEY and CDR2 is SMNVEV in the germline V gene (reference sequence). CDR3 length: 14 amino acids. Trimming cost V 5 bases and J 5 bases; bases outside gene matches: 8. The CDR3 DNA reads TGTGCCAGCAGTGTACCGGGACAGGTCCACGAGCAGTACTTC. Translated, it gives CASSVPGQVHEQYF.